The 3 T cell receptor beta chains below were found in one sample sequenced in a study of blood T cell repertoires in COVID-19 (dated by TCRdb to about 2020). The library relied on the immunoSEQ multiplex PCR assay. TCRdb obtained this table from immuneACCESS and retained in-frame rearrangements with V and J assigned. These tables miss some clones; where compared with another copy, unresolved V genes account for less than half of the shortfall, and the remainder is unexplained. The table for this sample lists roughly 240,000 clones; about 79% of them were counted only once. Clones ranked in the top ten supply under 2.5% of the sample. Material: peripheral blood. The receptors shown here come from a middle-aged man who had recovered from COVID-19.

V usage is TRBV11-3 and J usage is TRBJ2-5, with 7 bases aligning to TRBD2. CDR1 is SGHNT, CDR2 YENEEA, per germline. The CDR3 totals 14 residues. V dropped 6 bases and J dropped 6; count of bases not matched to a gene: 10. The CDR3: CASSFGRVRKTQYF. CDR3 in DNA: TGTGCCAGCAGTTTTGGGAGGGTAAGAAAGACCCAGTACTTC.

The chain uses TRBV7-2 and TRBJ2-7, with a weak D call TRBD1 (6 bases). The V and J ends lost 3 bases and 4 bases respectively, with 13 bases between them. CDR1 is SGHTA and CDR2 is FQGNSA in the germline V gene. The length of the CDR3 is 14 residues. The CDR3 DNA is TGTGCCAGCAGCTTCAGTGGGACACAGTACGAGCAGTACTTC. Translated, it gives CASSFSGTQYEQYF.

The rearrangement links TRBV5-1 to TRBJ1-2; 8 bases map to TRBD1. V shed 4 bases and J 7 bases; nucleotides not matched to a gene: 9. Germline V gene sequence: CDR1 SGHRS, CDR2 YFSETQ. This CDR3 has 14 amino acids. For the CDR3, the DNA is TGCGCCAGCAGCCCCGGGACAGGAGGGGGTGGCTACACCTTC. Encoded protein: CASSPGTGGGGYTF.